The rows below give T cell receptor beta chains drawn from one sample of a study of blood T cells in healthy people across ages. TCRdb analysed the 5' RACE reads with MiXCR anew, one entry per CDR3 protein. The table shows almost 300,000 distinct CDR3 sequences, with around 27% occurring only once. The sequencing sample was made of blood. Receptor source: a woman between 65 and 79 years old in good health. Both conserved end residues are part of each CDR3. The D gene is left open where the match is weak. Clone sizes are given selectively: once, few, many, or a class where the clone is expanded.

d_gene,v_gene,j_gene,abundance,CDR3nt,CDR3aa
NA,TRBV28,TRBJ2-2,few,TGTGCCAGCCTTCGTAGTCTAGGGAACGGGGAGCTGTTTTTT,CASLRSLGNGELFF
NA,TRBV28,TRBJ1-5,many,TGTGCCAGCAGTTTAGGGGTACTGGTTAATCAGCCCCAGCATTTT,CASSLGVLVNQPQHF
NA,TRBV20-1,TRBJ2-7,NA,TGCAGTGCTGACAGGTCTGGAGAGCAGTACTTC,CSADRSGEQYF
NA,TRBV5-1,TRBJ2-3,few,TGCGCCAGCAGCTCGCTAAGAGGGAAAGTTTCAGATACGCAGTATTTT,CASSSLRGKVSDTQYF
NA,TRBV6-5,TRBJ2-2,few,TGTGCCAGCAGAAGTAGTCCCGGGGAGCTGTTTTTT,CASRSSPGELFF
NA,TRBV15,TRBJ2-7,NA,TGTGCCACCAGCAGAGATGGGGGACTCCTCGCCTACGAGCAGTACTTC,CATSRDGGLLAYEQYF
NA,TRBV20-1,TRBJ1-4,NA,TGCAGTGCTAGTGAAAGGGAAACTGAAAAACTGTTTTTT,CSASERETEKLFF
NA,TRBV14,TRBJ1-2,few,TGTGCCAGCAGCCCGGCAACAAGGTTTGACTACACCTTC,CASSPATRFDYTF
NA,TRBV4-2,TRBJ1-6,NA,TGTGCCAGCAGCCAAGCTACAGGAATGGGTTCACCCCTCCACTTT,CASSQATGMGSPLHF
NA,TRBV9,TRBJ2-3,few,TGTGCCAGCAGCGTAGTGTCATCCCGGGCAGAGGGTACGCAGTATTTT,CASSVVSSRAEGTQYF
TRBD2,TRBV7-2,TRBJ2-1,NA,TGTGCCAGCAGCTTAGCGCTTTCAGCGGGGGAGCAGTTCTTC,CASSLALSAGEQFF
TRBD1,TRBV20-1,TRBJ1-1,NA,TGCAGTGCCCCCACAGGGGGCATGGGTGGCACTGAAGCTTTCTTT,CSAPTGGMGGTEAFF
NA,TRBV27,TRBJ1-1,many,TGTGCCAGCACTGGGTACACTGAAGCTTTCTTT,CASTGYTEAFF
NA,TRBV5-8,TRBJ1-3,NA,TGTGCCAGCGTCCCACCCGGGGCTGGAAACACCATATATTTT,CASVPPGAGNTIYF
NA,TRBV28,TRBJ1-5,many,TGTGCCAGCAGTTGGCTCCGGGGCCGAACGGATCAGCCCCAGCATTTT,CASSWLRGRTDQPQHF
NA,TRBV29-1,TRBJ1-2,many,TGCAGCGTACAGGAACAAAGTGACTATGGCTACACCTTC,CSVQEQSDYGYTF
NA,TRBV3-1,TRBJ2-3,NA,TGTGCCAGCAGCCAAGATTCCGGGACGAGGCAGTATTTT,CASSQDSGTRQYF
NA,TRBV3-1,TRBJ1-1,few,TGTGCCAGCAGCCCCCGGAGTTACACTGAAGCTTTCTTT,CASSPRSYTEAFF
TRBD1,TRBV15,TRBJ2-7,NA,TGTGCCACCAGCAGAGGACAGGGATACACCTACGAGCAGTACTTC,CATSRGQGYTYEQYF
NA,TRBV15,TRBJ1-1,NA,TGTACCACCAGCAGAGATGAGGGGCTGAACACTGAAGCTTTCTTT,CTTSRDEGLNTEAFF
NA,TRBV6-6,TRBJ2-5,NA,TGTGCCAGCAGTTACGGCGGGCCACGGGAGACCCAGTACTTC,CASSYGGPRETQYF
TRBD2,TRBV6-2/TRBV6-3,TRBJ2-1,many,TGTGCCAGCAGTTTAGCGGGAGGGCAGTATGAGCAGTTCTTC,CASSLAGGQYEQFF
NA,TRBV24-1,TRBJ2-2,NA,TGTGCCACCAGTGATCCCCAGACTCCGAACACCGGGGAGCTGTTTTTT,CATSDPQTPNTGELFF
NA,TRBV5-1,TRBJ2-1,many,TGCGCCAGCAGCTTGGGTCTCTCCGCCAATGAGCAGTTCTTC,CASSLGLSANEQFF
NA,TRBV4-1,TRBJ2-1,many,TGCGCCAGCAGCCAAGTTGGGGTAGGGTATGAGCAGTTCTTC,CASSQVGVGYEQFF
NA,TRBV20-1,TRBJ2-7,NA,TGCAGTGCTTCCCACGACAGGAGAAACTACGAGCAGTACTTC,CSASHDRRNYEQYF
NA,TRBV3-1,TRBJ1-2,NA,TGTGCCAGCAGCCAAGCCCCAGGCGACTATGGCTACACCTTC,CASSQAPGDYGYTF
NA,TRBV29-1,TRBJ2-7,few,TGCAGCGCCAACCTCGACAGGGAGGGCGAGCAGTACTTC,CSANLDREGEQYF
NA,TRBV12-5,TRBJ2-5,few,TGTGCTAGTGAGGGGGTCCGGGAGACCCAGTACTTC,CASEGVRETQYF
TRBD1,TRBV28,TRBJ1-6,NA,TGTGCCAGCATATCCGTAATTATGGACAGGGACAATTCACCCCTCCACTTT,CASISVIMDRDNSPLHF
NA,TRBV18,TRBJ1-6,few,TGTGCCTGCTCACCGAGTGTAGAAACTAATTCACCCCTCCACTTT,CACSPSVETNSPLHF
NA,TRBV7-3,TRBJ1-6,few,TGTCTGGGGTTTTTAACCTATAATTCACCCCTCCACTTT,CLGFLTYNSPLHF
NA,TRBV10-3,TRBJ2-3,NA,TGTGCCACCGCCGGCACAGATACGCAGTATTTT,CATAGTDTQYF
TRBD2,TRBV7-3,TRBJ2-1,NA,TGTGCCAGCAGCTTAAGGCCAGGACTAGTAAGGTCCTATGAGCAGTTCTTC,CASSLRPGLVRSYEQFF
TRBD2,TRBV7-3,TRBJ2-1,NA,TGTGCCAGCAGGTCCAATAAGCGGGAAAACTACAATGAGCAGTTCTTC,CASRSNKRENYNEQFF
TRBD2,TRBV4-3,TRBJ2-5,many,TGCGCCAGCAGCCAAGATCGTAGCGGGAGGGAGACCCAGTACTTC,CASSQDRSGRETQYF
NA,TRBV10-3,TRBJ2-5,many,TGTGCCATCAGTGAGTCGGTCAGCCAAGAGACCCAGTACTTC,CAISESVSQETQYF
NA,TRBV9,TRBJ2-1,few,TGTGCCAGCAGCGTAAGGGCAGTCTACAATGAGCAGTTCTTC,CASSVRAVYNEQFF
NA,TRBV5-6,TRBJ1-5,once,TGTGCCAGCAGCTTCCAGGGACTCAATCAGCCCCAGCATTTT,CASSFQGLNQPQHF
TRBD1,TRBV3-1,TRBJ1-3,few,TGTGCCAGCAGCCAGATTTCCCCGGGACAGGGATTAAATGGAAACACCATATATTTT,CASSQISPGQGLNGNTIYF
NA,TRBV9,TRBJ2-1,many,TGTGCCAGCAGCTTCCGCCCCGTAGGGCGTAAGGGTGATGAGCAGTTCTTC,CASSFRPVGRKGDEQFF
TRBD1,TRBV5-1,TRBJ1-1,few,TGCGCCAGCAGCGGGACAGGGTTCACTGAAGCTTTCTTT,CASSGTGFTEAFF
NA,TRBV4-2,TRBJ1-2,NA,TGTGCCAGCAGCCAACCGACAAGGCTCGAGGGGGGCTACACCTTC,CASSQPTRLEGGYTF
NA,TRBV28,TRBJ1-5,many,TGTGCCAGCAGTTTGTATGGGGGCCTTCAGCCCCAGCATTTT,CASSLYGGLQPQHF
NA,TRBV4-1,TRBJ2-5,NA,TGCGCCAGCAGCCAAGATGAAACGGGCCCAGGGCCCCAGTACTTC,CASSQDETGPGPQYF